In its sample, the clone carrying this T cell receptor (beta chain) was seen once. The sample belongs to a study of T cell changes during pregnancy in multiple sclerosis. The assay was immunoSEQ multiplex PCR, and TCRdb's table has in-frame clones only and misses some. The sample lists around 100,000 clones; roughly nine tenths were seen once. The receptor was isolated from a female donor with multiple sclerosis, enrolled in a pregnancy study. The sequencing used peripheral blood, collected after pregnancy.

In DNA, the CDR3 is TGTGCCAGCAGGCGCCTTGGGACAGGGGGGAGTGAAAAACTGTTTTTT. It codes for CASRRLGTGGSEKLFF. V gene TRBV6-6 combines with J gene TRBJ1-4, with TRBD1 matching 11 bases. The V gene end was trimmed by 6 bases and the J gene end by 7 bases; junction bases not matched to a gene: 10. The length of the CDR3 is 16 residues. Germline V gene data show CDR1 as MNHNY and CDR2 as SVGAGI (reference sequence).